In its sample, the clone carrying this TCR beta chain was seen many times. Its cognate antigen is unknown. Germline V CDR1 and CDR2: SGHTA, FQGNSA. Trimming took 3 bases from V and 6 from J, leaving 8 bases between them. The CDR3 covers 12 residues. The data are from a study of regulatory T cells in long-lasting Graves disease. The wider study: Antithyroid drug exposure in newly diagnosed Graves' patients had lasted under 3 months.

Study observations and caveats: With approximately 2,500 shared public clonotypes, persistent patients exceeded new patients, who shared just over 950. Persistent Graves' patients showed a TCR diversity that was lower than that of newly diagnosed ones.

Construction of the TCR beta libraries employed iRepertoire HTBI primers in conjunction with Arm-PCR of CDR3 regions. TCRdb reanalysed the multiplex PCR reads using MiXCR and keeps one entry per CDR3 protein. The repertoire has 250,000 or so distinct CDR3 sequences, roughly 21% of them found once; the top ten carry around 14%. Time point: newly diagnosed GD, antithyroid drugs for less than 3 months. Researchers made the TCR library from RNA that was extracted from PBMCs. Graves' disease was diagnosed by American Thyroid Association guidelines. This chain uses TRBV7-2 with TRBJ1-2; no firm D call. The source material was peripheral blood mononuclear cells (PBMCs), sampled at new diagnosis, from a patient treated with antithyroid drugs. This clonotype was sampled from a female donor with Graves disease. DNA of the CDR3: TGTGCCAGCAGCTTCCAGGACGATGGCTACACCTTC. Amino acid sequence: CASSFQDDGYTF.